The 4 T cell receptor beta chains in this list originate from one sample, sequenced in a study of cytomegalovirus exposure and HLA in healthy donors (dated by TCRdb to 2017 to 2019). Library prep was done by the immunoSEQ multiplex PCR assay. The multiplex PCR relied on a mix of 60 forward primers for TCR Vbeta segments and 13 reverse primers for TCR Jbeta segments. TCRdb carries this immuneACCESS record with in-frame sequences only. Its versions omit some clonotypes, under half of them owing to an unresolved V gene in the studies checked, with the rest unexplained. In this sample the table shows some 190,000 clones, over 80% of which occur a single time. 1.2% of the sample comes from the top ten. The sequenced sample consisted of PBMCs. These receptors were taken from a boy younger than 10 in good health and CMV-seronegative.

This chain uses TRBV18 with TRBJ1-6; D perhaps matches TRBD1 (6 bases). This CDR3 comprises 15 residues. Per germline, CDR1 KGHSH and CDR2 LQKENI. V lost 3 bases and J 6 bases, leaving 12 bases between the germline ends. The CDR3 region is CASSPKDRTNSPLHF. CDR3 nucleotides: TGTGCCAGCTCACCTAAAGACAGGACTAATTCACCCCTCCACTTT. Using reference TRBV18 and TRBJ1-6 for the parts outside the CDR3, the full variable domain is NAGVMQNPRHLVRRRGQEARLRCSPMKGHSHVYWYRQLPEEGLKFMVYLQKENIIDESGMPKERFSAEFPKEGPSILRIQQVVRGDSAAYFCASSPKDRTNSPLHFGNGTRLTVT.

The V call is TRBV19, the J call TRBJ2-5; D not resolved. This CDR3 has 11 residues. V was trimmed by 11 bases and J by 0 bases, leaving 7 bases between them. CDR1 LNHDA and CDR2 SQIVND come from the germline V gene (reference sequence). The CDR3 bases are TGTGCCTCCCAGTACCAAGAGACCCAGTACTTC. Protein product: CASQYQETQYF.

The CDR3 DNA is TGTGCCAGTAGTATTGGCCGAGACAGGGGTTCAATATTAAGAGATACGCAGTATTTT. This codes for CASSIGRDRGSILRDTQYF. The chain employs TRBV19 and TRBJ2-3; TRBD1 matches at 8 bases. V lost 3 bases and J lost 5; bases outside the gene matches: 19. The CDR3 has 19 residues. Germline values: CDR1 LNHDA, CDR2 SQIVND (reference sequence). Variable domain in full (rest from reference TRBV19 and TRBJ2-3): DGGITQSPKYLFRKEGQNVTLSCEQNLNHDAMYWYRQDPGQGLRLIYYSQIVNDFQKGDIAEGYSVSREKKESFPLTVTSAQKNPTAFYLCASSIGRDRGSILRDTQYFGPGTRLTVL.

The V gene is TRBV5-4, the J gene TRBJ2-1; 11 positions match TRBD2. The CDR3 totals 15 residues. The ends lost 4 bases at V and 3 bases at J; junction bases unmatched: 3. Germline V lookup: CDR1 SGHNT, CDR2 YYREEE (reference sequence). The CDR3 here is CASSPGLAVYNEQFF. Written as DNA, the CDR3 is TGTGCCAGCAGCCCGGGACTAGCGGTCTACAATGAGCAGTTCTTC.